The 27 T cell receptor beta chains presented below share a single source sample, sequenced in a study of cytomegalovirus exposure and HLA in healthy donors (dated by TCRdb to 2016 to 2017). To prepare the library, the immunoSEQ multiplex PCR assay was applied. The table was pulled from immuneACCESS by TCRdb, which kept in-frame rearrangements only. Such tables lose some clones; where checked, under half of the loss comes from unresolved V genes, and the rest has no known cause. The sample includes about 250,000 clones, with roughly 84% observed a single time. In total, the top ten clones hold approximately 12% of the sample. Specimen: PBMCs. The receptors shown here come from a man aged 18 to 35 in good health and CMV-seropositive.

The chain couples TRBV28 to TRBJ1-2, with D possibly being TRBD1 (5 bases). The germline V gene encodes CDR1 MDHEN and CDR2 SYDVKM. This CDR3 is 13 amino acids long. Deletions cut 2 bases from V and 7 bases from J, with 11 bases between. CDR3 in amino acids: CASSLVGAAGYTF. In DNA form, the CDR3 reads TGTGCCAGCAGTTTAGTAGGGGCGGCTGGCTACACCTTC.

This clone was recorded a few times. This specimen includes other DNA sequences encoding the same CDR3. This chain connects TRBV2 to TRBJ1-2; 7 bases are a match to TRBD1. This CDR3 is built from 14 residues. V was pared by 2 bases and J by 5 bases, with 5 bases of the junction left unmatched. Per the germline V gene, CDR1 is SNHLY and CDR2 is FYNNEI. The CDR3 region is CASSELGQSYGYTF. The CDR3 nucleotides read TGTGCCAGCAGTGAATTGGGACAGTCTTATGGCTACACCTTC.

The V gene is TRBV7-9, the J gene TRBJ2-7, with D perhaps TRBD2 (5 bases). V lost 2 bases, J lost 2 bases, and 10 bases lay in between. This CDR3 has 14 amino acids. Germline V gene lookup returns CDR1 SEHNR and CDR2 FQNEAQ (reference sequence). CDR3 bases: TGTGCCAGCAGCTTATCCGGGATGACCTACGAGCAGTACTTC. Encoded protein: CASSLSGMTYEQYF. The full variable domain, with the rest looked up from reference TRBV7-9 and TRBJ2-7, is DTGVSQNPRHKITKRGQNVTFRCDPISEHNRLYWYRQTLGQGPEFLTYFQNEAQLEKSRLLSDRFSAERPKGSFSTLEIQRTEQGDSAMYLCASSLSGMTYEQYFGPGTRLTVT.

This chain connects TRBV7-7 to TRBJ2-3; D remains unclear. The V gene lost 5 bases and the J gene lost 4 bases, with 10 bases spanning the gap. The CDR3 totals 13 residues. The germline gives CDR1 SSHAT, CDR2 FNYEAQ (reference sequence). The CDR3 is CASSPQVADTQYF. As DNA, the CDR3 is TGTGCCAGCAGCCCCCAAGTCGCAGATACGCAGTATTTT.

This chain links TRBV28 with TRBJ1-1, with no clear D. Germline V CDR1 and CDR2: MDHEN, SYDVKM. V was trimmed by 5 bases and J by 11 bases, leaving 15 bases between them. The CDR3 is 12 residues long. The CDR3 DNA reads TGTGCCAGCAGTCTACCCACGACTAGGGCTTTCTTT. Amino acid sequence: CASSLPTTRAFF.

Only one count was recorded for this clone. The J gene is TRBJ2-1, the V gene TRBV13, with D uncertain. V was shortened by 5 bases and J by 2 bases, with 13 bases between the two germline ends. Germline CDR1 PRHDT, CDR2 FYEKMQ (reference sequence). The CDR3 totals 15 residues. The CDR3 protein is CASSRRGLAYNEQFF. In DNA form, the CDR3 reads TGTGCCAGCAGCCGACGAGGCCTAGCCTACAATGAGCAGTTCTTC.

The table lists this clone with a count of one. The chain has TRBV7-3 and TRBJ1-2, with 9 bases aligning to TRBD1. The CDR3 contains 13 residues. J lost 6 bases, V lost 1 base, and 0 bases had no gene match. The V gene's germline CDR1 is SGHTA and CDR2 FQGTGA. CDR3 in DNA: TGTGCCAGCAGCTTAAGGACAGGGGATGGCTACACCTTC. Its protein is CASSLRTGDGYTF. Filled out from reference TRBV7-3 and TRBJ1-2, the complete variable domain reads GAGVSQTPSNKVTEKGKYVELRCDPISGHTALYWYRQSLGQGPEFLIYFQGTGAADDSGLPNDRFFAVRPEGSVSTLKIQRTERGDSAVYLCASSLRTGDGYTFGSGTRLTVV.

The rearrangement links TRBV19 to TRBJ2-1, with 12 nucleotides matching TRBD2. V shed 8 bases and J 9 bases; nucleotides not matched to a gene: 11. CDR1 is LNHDA and CDR2 is SQIVND in the germline V gene (reference sequence). This CDR3 comprises 15 residues. The chain's CDR3 is CASATSGRSHGEQFF. The CDR3 DNA is TGTGCCAGTGCTACTAGCGGGAGGTCCCATGGTGAGCAGTTCTTC.

This clone was observed once. V usage is TRBV10-3 and J usage is TRBJ2-1; tentatively, D is TRBD1 or TRBD2 (6 bases each). Germline V gene lookup returns CDR1 ENHRY and CDR2 SYGVKD. The CDR3 sequence is 12 residues long. V was shortened by 10 bases and J by 9 bases, with 16 bases between the two germline ends. This CDR3 is CATAAEGGEQFF. DNA of the CDR3: TGTGCCACCGCCGCCGAGGGGGGTGAGCAGTTCTTC.

This clone is a singleton in its sample. The chain joins TRBV13 to TRBJ2-7; D possibly corresponds to TRBD2 (6 bases). Trimming cost V 5 bases and J 7 bases, with 21 bases left between them. There are 15 residues in the CDR3. Germline loops: CDR1 PRHDT, CDR2 FYEKMQ (reference sequence). The CDR3: CASSIDRPGRHEQYF. The CDR3 DNA is TGTGCCAGCAGCATTGACCGGCCCGGGAGACATGAGCAGTACTTC.

V is TRBV9 and J is TRBJ2-1, with 9 bases identical to TRBD2. V was pared by 2 bases and J by 2 bases, with 2 bases of the junction left unmatched. The CDR3 has 15 residues. CDR1 SGDLS and CDR2 YYNGEE come from the germline V gene. CDR3 nucleotide sequence: TGTGCCAGCAGCGTTAGCGGGAGTCCCTACAATGAGCAGTTCTTC. Residues: CASSVSGSPYNEQFF.

The V gene is TRBV9, the J gene TRBJ2-5, with 11 bases that match TRBD2. J lost 5 bases, V lost 0 bases, and 9 bases had no gene match. Looked up from germline, CDR1 is SGDLS and CDR2 is YYNGEE. This CDR3 comprises 17 residues. CDR3 nucleotide sequence: TGTGCCAGCAGCGTAGGTAGCGGGAGGGCCCCGTGGGAGACCCAGTACTTC. Translated: CASSVGSGRAPWETQYF.

The chain is built from TRBV5-5 and TRBJ2-7, with D unresolved. The CDR3 contains 12 residues. Deletions cut 1 base from V and 4 bases from J, with 6 bases between. Germline CDR1 is SGHKS and CDR2 is YYEKEE (reference sequence). This CDR3 reads CASSLTAYEQYF. Here the CDR3 DNA reads TGTGCCAGCAGCTTGACCGCGTACGAGCAGTACTTC.

There are a few counts of this clone. The CDR3 loop is CAWSYSAGELFF. DNA for the CDR3: TGTGCCTGGAGCTACTCGGCCGGGGAGCTGTTTTTT. V gene TRBV30 combines with J gene TRBJ2-2; the D is unclear. Trimming left V 3 bases short and J 6 bases short, with 8 bases between. The CDR3 covers 12 residues. Germline V gives CDR1 GTSNPN, CDR2 SVGIG (reference sequence). Complete variable domain (other parts from reference TRBV30 and TRBJ2-2): SQTIHQWPATLVQPVGSPLSLECTVEGTSNPNLYWYRQAAGRGLQLLFYSVGIGQISSEVPQNLSASRPQDRQFILSSKKLLLSDSGFYLCAWSYSAGELFFGEGSRLTVL.

The chain couples TRBV5-1 to TRBJ2-5, with D perhaps given as TRBD1 or TRBD2 (5 bases each). Germline V CDR1 and CDR2: SGHRS, YFSETQ. Between the trimmed V and J ends, which lost 4 bases and 5 bases, there was a span of 9 bases. The CDR3 runs to 12 residues. The CDR3 bases are TGCGCCAGCAGCCAAGGGGAGGAGACCCAGTACTTC. As protein: CASSQGEETQYF.

J is TRBJ2-2 and V is TRBV27; 8 nucleotides line up with TRBD1. This CDR3 contains 15 residues. The V gene's germline CDR1 is MNHEY and CDR2 SMNVEV (reference sequence). After removal of 6 bases from V and 3 bases from J, the junction contained 6 bases not matched to a gene. The DNA of the CDR3 is TGTGCCAGCAGGTCAGGGGGCTCGTACACCGGGGAGCTGTTTTTT. Residues: CASRSGGSYTGELFF.

The chain carries TRBV9 and TRBJ1-1; maybe TRBD1 (6 bases). Germline CDR1 SGDLS, CDR2 YYNGEE. This CDR3 has 14 residues. The V and J ends lost 4 bases and 0 bases respectively, with 10 bases between them. For the CDR3, the DNA is TGTGCCAGCAGCACGGACAGCGTGAACACTGAAGCTTTCTTT. Translated, it gives CASSTDSVNTEAFF. Looking up the rest from reference TRBV9 and TRBJ1-1 gives the full variable domain: DSGVTQTPKHLITATGQRVTLRCSPRSGDLSVYWYQQSLDQGLQFLIQYYNGEERAKGNILERFSAQQFPDLHSELNLSSLELGDSALYFCASSTDSVNTEAFFGQGTRLTVV.

CDR3 region: CASSFVTGREQYF. CDR3 in DNA: TGTGCCAGCAGTTTCGTTACAGGCCGCGAGCAGTACTTC. This sequence joins TRBV28 and TRBJ2-7, with D tentatively TRBD1 (5 bases). The CDR3 consists of 13 residues. CDR1 is MDHEN, CDR2 SYDVKM, per germline. V lost 3 bases and J lost 6, with 12 bases in between.

The CDR3 DNA is TGTGCCAGCAGTCCCGGGACAGGAAAGGGAGCCTACGAGCAGTACTTC. Translation: CASSPGTGKGAYEQYF. The chain joins TRBV28 to TRBJ2-7, with 8 positions matching TRBD1. The CDR3 sequence is 16 residues long. V lost 5 bases and J lost 2; bases outside the gene matches: 11. The germline V gene encodes CDR1 MDHEN and CDR2 SYDVKM.

V is TRBV5-6 and J is TRBJ2-7, with 10 bases lining up with TRBD1. Trimming took 1 base from V and 2 from J; bases not matched to a gene: 3. Germline CDR1 SGHDT, CDR2 YYEEEE. The CDR3 extends over 15 amino acids. The CDR3 nucleotides are TGTGCCAGCAGCTTGTTGGGACAGGGGACCTACGAGCAGTACTTC. Protein sequence: CASSLLGQGTYEQYF.

This clone was picked up a small number of times. V usage is TRBV6-5 and J usage is TRBJ1-1; D ambiguous. CDR3 length: 13 residues. The germline V gene encodes CDR1 MNHEY and CDR2 SVGAGI. The germline V and J ends were trimmed by 0 bases and 6 bases, with 8 bases remaining between them. CDR3 DNA: TGTGCCAGCAGTTACTCGGGCGGGGCTGAAGCTTTCTTT. Protein: CASSYSGGAEAFF.

This clone came up once. The rearrangement links TRBV19 to TRBJ2-7, with D maybe TRBD2 (6 bases). The CDR3 runs to 15 residues. The V gene lost 4 bases and the J gene lost 1 base, with 14 bases spanning the gap. CDR1 is LNHDA, CDR2 SQIVND, per germline (reference sequence). CDR3 nucleotide sequence: TGTGCCAGTAGTAGGTGGGACTCGGTATCCTACGAGCAGTACTTC. Protein product: CASSRWDSVSYEQYF.

The CDR3 coding sequence is TGTGCCAGCAGCTCCCACCGACAGGGGCGCTACGAGCAGTACTTC. Protein sequence: CASSSHRQGRYEQYF. The chain uses TRBV5-5 and TRBJ2-7, with 8 bases lining up with TRBD1. CDR3 length: 15 amino acids. The germline gives CDR1 SGHKS, CDR2 YYEKEE (reference sequence). V lost 3 bases to trimming and J lost 3 bases; unmatched junction nucleotides: 8.

There are a few counts of this clone. The gene calls are TRBV11-2 and TRBJ2-2; TRBD1 matches 8 bases. The CDR3 contains 13 residues. CDR1 and CDR2 from the germline V gene are SGHAT and FQNNGV. V lost 7 bases, J lost 5 bases, and 3 bases stayed unmatched. CDR3 DNA sequence: TGTGCCAGCACGAGACAGGGGACCGGGGAGCTGTTTTTT. Translated: CASTRQGTGELFF.

This clone was observed once. CDR3 sequence reads: CASSSRDRGNNEQFF. The DNA for the CDR3 is TGTGCCAGCAGCTCCCGGGACAGGGGAAACAATGAGCAGTTCTTC. The chain is built from TRBV7-6 and TRBJ2-1, with TRBD1 matching over 10 bases. This CDR3 has 15 residues. CDR1 is SGHVS, CDR2 FNYEAQ, per germline. With V trimmed by 4 bases and J by 5 bases, 5 bases remained unmatched.

The chain combines TRBV9 with TRBJ1-2; TRBD1 matches 8 bases. There are 14 residues in the CDR3. The trim removed 3 bases at V and 8 bases at J, leaving 9 bases unmatched. Germline CDR1 and CDR2: SGDLS and YYNGEE. The CDR3 protein is CASSGQGMSGGYTF. In DNA, the CDR3 is TGTGCCAGCAGCGGACAGGGGATGTCAGGAGGCTACACCTTC.

V is TRBV4-1 and J is TRBJ2-1; a possible D gene is TRBD2 (6 bases). Trimming cost V 1 base and J 4 bases, with 11 bases left between them. The CDR3 has 15 amino acids. The germline V gene encodes CDR1 MGHRA and CDR2 YSYEKL. The CDR3 coding sequence is TGCGCCAGCAGCCAAGGGGGACGGGGGTACAATGAGCAGTTCTTC. It yields the protein CASSQGGRGYNEQFF.